Below, one T cell receptor beta chain is given with its context. Its antigen is not identified. Related graft donors supplied nonmyeloablative bone marrow transplants, and mixed chimerism was transient. Unstimulated regulatory T cells (CD4+CD25+CD127-), CD4+CD25- non-regulatory cells, CD4 and CD8 cells were FACS-sorted from thawed PBMCs. The data originate from a study of Tregs in tolerant kidney transplant recipients. Study-level points and caveats: Findings come from small patient numbers and require larger validation. Antigen-driven expansion was suggested because donor-specific Tregs expanded more than all Tregs in tolerant patients. Activated donor B cell expansion appeared to reveal the most relevant donor-specific TCRbeta repertoire.

This table comes from immunoSEQ multiplex PCR, and its TCRdb copy is limited to in-frame clones, with some not included. The sample yields fewer than 95,000 clones, over 85% seen once. CDR3 length equals 15 residues. Germline lookup yields CDR1 MNHEY and CDR2 SMNVEV (reference sequence). Trimming removed 5 bases from V and 4 bases from J; junction bases left unmatched: 5. The material was CD4+ T cells from blood (PBMCs), obtained 12 months after the transplant. V is TRBV27 and J is TRBJ1-5; 10 nucleotides agree with TRBD1. The source of this sequence is a human patient who received a combined kidney and bone marrow transplant. Some T cells may be the graft donor's. The CDR3 DNA sequence: TGTGCCAGCAGTCCAGACAGGGGGCGGAATCAGCCCCAGCATTTT. Amino acids: CASSPDRGRNQPQHF.